Below are 26 T cell receptor beta chains sequenced from a single sample in a study of cytomegalovirus exposure and HLA in healthy donors (dated by TCRdb to about 2017). The library was prepared using the immunoSEQ multiplex PCR assay. For the multiplex PCR, a mixture combining 60 forward primers for TCR Vbeta segments and 13 reverse primers for TCR Jbeta segments was used. The table comes from immuneACCESS by way of TCRdb, which keeps in-frame sequences with V and J called. Part of the clones is missing from these tables; in studies checked, under half for an unresolved V gene and the rest for unknown reasons. Here the sample has 150,000 to 200,000 clones; around three quarters occur a single time. The ten largest clones represent over 0.95% of the sample. The sequencing sample was made of PBMCs. Every receptor here comes from a woman aged 40 to 50 in good health and CMV-seronegative.

The chain joins TRBV30 to TRBJ1-2; tentatively, D is TRBD1 (5 bases). CDR3 length: 12 amino acids. Germline CDR1 and CDR2: GTSNPN and SVGIG (reference sequence). V shed 2 bases and J shed 7 bases, with 11 bases lying between them. The CDR3 sequence is CAWSLPGGGYTF. In DNA form, the CDR3 reads TGTGCCTGGAGTCTCCCCGGGGGTGGCTACACCTTC.

The rearrangement links TRBV5-6 to TRBJ1-1, with a possible D match to TRBD1 (6 bases). Germline-derived CDR1 and CDR2 are SGHDT and YYEEEE. The length of the CDR3 is 14 residues. V was clipped by 0 bases and J by 5 bases, with 11 bases between them. The CDR3 reads CASSLETGRTEAFF. CDR3 DNA: TGTGCCAGCAGCTTGGAAACAGGGCGGACTGAAGCTTTCTTT. Drawing the rest from reference TRBV5-6 and TRBJ1-1, the complete variable domain is DAGVTQSPTHLIKTRGQQVTLRCSPKSGHDTVSWYQQALGQGPQFIFQYYEEEERQRGNFPDRFSGHQFPNYSSELNVNALLLGDSALYLCASSLETGRTEAFFGQGTRLTVV.

The CDR3 nucleotides read TGCAGCGTTGCCCCCCGACAGGGGGAGGCGGACGAGCAGTACTTC. Translated: CSVAPRQGEADEQYF. The J gene is TRBJ2-7, the V gene TRBV29-1; 9 bases line up with TRBD1. Germline values: CDR1 SQVTM, CDR2 ANQGSEA. V was pared by 4 bases and J by 5 bases, with 12 bases of the junction left unmatched. The CDR3 has 15 residues.

The CDR3 DNA is TGTGCCAGCGGAACCGGGACAGGGAATTCCGGGGAGCTGTTTTTT. It yields the protein CASGTGTGNSGELFF. V gene TRBV4-2 combines with J gene TRBJ2-2, with 9 bases matching TRBD1. Trimming took 8 bases from V and 6 from J; bases not matched to a gene: 10. The CDR3 loop spans 15 amino acids. Looked up from germline, CDR1 is LGHNA and CDR2 is YNFKEQ.

This chain uses TRBV5-1 with TRBJ2-1, with TRBD1 identical over 10 bases. Per germline, CDR1 SGHRS and CDR2 YFSETQ. The CDR3 totals 17 residues. With 6 bases clipped from V and 5 bases from J, the junction kept 14 bases outside the gene matches. The CDR3 loop reads CASTPVSGTGDHNEQFF. CDR3 in DNA: TGCGCCAGCACCCCCGTTTCCGGGACAGGGGACCACAATGAGCAGTTCTTC.

The chain combines TRBV29-1 with TRBJ2-1, with a weak D call TRBD1 (6 bases). Trimming pared 0 bases from V and 8 bases from J, leaving 14 bases between. This CDR3 comprises 14 residues. The germline V gene encodes CDR1 SQVTM and CDR2 ANQGSEA. The CDR3 here is CSVEDEEKGDEQFF. The CDR3 DNA reads TGCAGCGTTGAAGATGAGGAGAAGGGGGATGAGCAGTTCTTC.

This chain links TRBV6-6 with TRBJ1-1, with D perhaps TRBD1 (6 bases). Germline V gene data show CDR1 as MNHNY and CDR2 as SVGAGI (reference sequence). V was pared by 6 bases and J by 6 bases, with 20 bases between. The CDR3 is made up of 15 amino acids. The CDR3 DNA follows: TGTGCCAGCAGCGCTATCTTTACAGGGTACTCTGAAGCTTTCTTT. Translation: CASSAIFTGYSEAFF.

V gene TRBV10-3 combines with J gene TRBJ1-2, with D possibly being TRBD1 (5 bases). V lost 9 bases to trimming and J lost 4 bases, with 9 bases between them. From germline, CDR1 is ENHRY and CDR2 SYGVKD. This CDR3 has 11 residues. CDR3: CAIQTVYGYTF. The CDR3 DNA follows: TGTGCCATACAGACAGTCTATGGCTACACCTTC.

The chain uses TRBV5-1 and TRBJ2-3, with no clear D. The CDR3 spans 14 residues. V lost 4 bases and J lost 0, with 9 bases in between. Germline values: CDR1 SGHRS, CDR2 YFSETQ. CDR3: CASSQLLSTDTQYF. The CDR3 DNA reads as TGCGCCAGCAGCCAACTTCTAAGCACAGATACGCAGTATTTT.

This chain links TRBV6-5 with TRBJ2-7; D is possibly TRBD2 (6 bases). The germline gives CDR1 MNHEY, CDR2 SVGAGI. Trimming removed 6 bases at V and 1 base at J, with 16 bases between. The CDR3 has 15 residues. The CDR3, as DNA: TGTGCCAGCAGGGAATCCGGGGGTCCTTCCTACGAGCAGTACTTC. This codes for CASRESGGPSYEQYF.

The chain recombines TRBV19 with TRBJ2-2; possibly TRBD2 for D (6 bases). The germline V gene encodes CDR1 LNHDA and CDR2 SQIVND (reference sequence). CDR3 length equals 14 residues. V lost 7 bases to trimming and J lost 2 bases, with 11 bases between them. The CDR3 is CASIGTANTGELFF. The CDR3 coding sequence is TGTGCCAGTATAGGGACTGCTAACACCGGGGAGCTGTTTTTT.

The rearrangement uses TRBV27 and TRBJ1-5, with 8 bases lining up with TRBD1. Trimming cost V 6 bases and J 5 bases; bases outside gene matches: 6. Germline V lookup: CDR1 MNHEY, CDR2 SMNVEV (reference sequence). The CDR3 loop spans 14 amino acids. The DNA for the CDR3 is TGTGCCAGCAGCACTACAGGGGGGCATCAGCCCCAGCATTTT. This codes for CASSTTGGHQPQHF.

V is TRBV9 and J is TRBJ2-1; 7 bases align to TRBD2. The CDR3 length is 15 residues. CDR1 and CDR2 from the germline V gene are SGDLS and YYNGEE. The V gene end was trimmed by 0 bases and the J gene end by 3 bases; junction bases not matched to a gene: 3. CDR3 sequence (DNA): TGTGCCAGCAGCGTAGGGGACTACCTCTACAATGAGCAGTTCTTC. Translation: CASSVGDYLYNEQFF.

The gene calls are TRBV14 and TRBJ2-7; D perhaps matches TRBD1 (6 bases). CDR3 length equals 15 residues. Per germline, CDR1 SGHDN and CDR2 FVKESK. Trimming stripped 1 base from V and 7 bases from J, with 17 bases between. CDR3 nucleotide sequence: TGTGCCAGCAGCCAAGGAGGAAGGGGGTCAAGGGAGCAGTACTTC. Protein product: CASSQGGRGSREQYF.

The rearrangement uses TRBV7-8 and TRBJ2-7; TRBD2 agrees at 10 bases. Germline CDR1 SGHVS, CDR2 FQNEAQ. Unmatched junction bases numbered 5, after V lost 5 bases and J lost 7 bases. The CDR3 sequence is 13 residues long. CDR3 in amino acids: CASSGPTSGEQYF. The CDR3 DNA reads as TGTGCCAGCAGCGGCCCGACTAGCGGGGAGCAGTACTTC.

V usage is TRBV6-4 and J usage is TRBJ1-1; D possibly corresponds to TRBD1 (5 bases). This CDR3 spans 13 amino acids. Trimming stripped 5 bases from V and 1 base from J, with 8 bases between. Germline V CDR1 and CDR2: MRHNA, SNTAGT. The CDR3 DNA reads TGTGCCAGCAGTAGACAGCCGAACACTGAAGCTTTCTTT. Amino acid sequence: CASSRQPNTEAFF.

This clone was counted a few times. The rearrangement links TRBV5-1 to TRBJ2-1, with 7 bases aligning to TRBD2. CDR1 and CDR2 (germline): SGHRS, YFSETQ. With 0 bases clipped from V and 7 bases from J, the junction kept 7 bases outside the gene matches. This CDR3 is built from 15 residues. The CDR3 DNA sequence: TGCGCCAGCAGCTTGGTGGGGGAGGGTCGGAATGAGCAGTTCTTC. Protein product: CASSLVGEGRNEQFF.

This clone came up a few times. The V gene is TRBV11-2, the J gene TRBJ2-7; 8 nucleotides align to TRBD1. The CDR3 length is 13 residues. Germline V gene lookup returns CDR1 SGHAT and CDR2 FQNNGV. V lost 5 bases and J lost 3; bases outside the gene matches: 3. In DNA, the CDR3 is TGTGCCAGCAGCCATGGACAGGGCTACGAGCAGTACTTC. Protein product: CASSHGQGYEQYF.

This rearrangement joins TRBV10-3 to TRBJ2-1, with D tentatively TRBD1 (5 bases). Per the germline V gene, CDR1 is ENHRY and CDR2 is SYGVKD. The CDR3 length is 15 residues. V was clipped by 2 bases and J by 3 bases, with 11 bases between them. The CDR3 region is CAISEPWGIYNEQFF. The CDR3 DNA is TGTGCCATCAGTGAGCCATGGGGCATCTACAATGAGCAGTTCTTC.

This clone appeared a single time. V usage is TRBV5-1 and J usage is TRBJ2-5; 9 bases are shared with TRBD2. Per germline, CDR1 SGHRS and CDR2 YFSETQ. The CDR3 is 16 residues long. V was pared by 0 bases and J by 0 bases, with 3 bases of the junction left unmatched. The DNA for the CDR3 is TGCGCCAGCAGCTTGGAACCTAGCGGGGACCAAGAGACCCAGTACTTC. Its translation: CASSLEPSGDQETQYF. The variable domain in full, with the rest retrieved from reference TRBV5-1 and TRBJ2-5, is KAGVTQTPRYLIKTRGQQVTLSCSPISGHRSVSWYQQTPGQGLQFLFEYFSETQRNKGNFPGRFSGRQFSNSRSEMNVSTLELGDSALYLCASSLEPSGDQETQYFGPGTRLLVL.

Turning to this clone: Different DNA sequences within this sample yield the same CDR3. Here the CDR3 DNA reads TGCAGCGTTCGCGGGAGCTCCTACAATGAGCAGTTCTTC. This codes for CSVRGSSYNEQFF. This rearrangement joins TRBV29-1 to TRBJ2-1; TRBD2 matches at 7 bases. The trim removed 5 bases at V and 0 bases at J, leaving 1 base unmatched. Germline values: CDR1 SQVTM, CDR2 ANQGSEA. The CDR3 is made up of 13 amino acids.

This clone turned up a few times. J is TRBJ2-1 and V is TRBV5-1, with TRBD2 matching 10 bases. Per germline, CDR1 SGHRS and CDR2 YFSETQ. CDR3 size: 17 residues. The ends lost 1 base at V and 6 bases at J; junction bases unmatched: 10. The CDR3 sequence is CASSLKPSGSTSNEQFF. Written as DNA, the CDR3 is TGCGCCAGCAGCTTGAAGCCTAGCGGGAGTACAAGCAATGAGCAGTTCTTC.

As to this clone: A junction boundary mismatches the germline segment, possibly from a read error. The CDR3 coding sequence is TGTGCTAGCAGCTTAAGTCCAGGGGGGAATGAGCAGTTCTTC. Translation: CASSLSPGGNEQFF. The chain employs TRBV7-7 and TRBJ2-1, with D possibly being TRBD1 (7 bases). The CDR3 spans 14 residues. Per the germline V gene, CDR1 is SSHAT and CDR2 is FNYEAQ (reference sequence).

V usage is TRBV7-9 and J usage is TRBJ2-2; possibly TRBD1 for D (6 bases). Germline V CDR1 and CDR2: SEHNR, FQNEAQ (reference sequence). The CDR3 has 15 residues. The V gene lost 1 base and the J gene lost 15 bases, with 21 bases spanning the gap. The CDR3 reads CASSLGAAEQGWVFF. The CDR3 region has the DNA TGTGCCAGCAGCTTAGGGGCGGCGGAACAGGGATGGGTGTTTTTT. The full variable domain, rest sourced from reference TRBV7-9 and TRBJ2-2, is DTGVSQNPRHKITKRGQNVTFRCDPISEHNRLYWYRQTLGQGPEFLTYFQNEAQLEKSRLLSDRFSAERPKGSFSTLEIQRTEQGDSAMYLCASSLGAAEQGWVFFGEGSRLTVL.

The chain uses TRBV5-1 and TRBJ2-6, with 14 bases fitting TRBD2. The CDR3 extends over 19 amino acids. V dropped 4 bases and J dropped 2; count of bases not matched to a gene: 8. Germline V lookup: CDR1 SGHRS, CDR2 YFSETQ. Here the CDR3 reads CASSPGTSGSWAGANVLTF. The CDR3 DNA reads as TGCGCCAGCAGCCCCGGGACTAGCGGGAGTTGGGCTGGGGCCAACGTCCTGACTTTC.

The CDR3 sequence is CASSQGWAGNTIYF. The CDR3 DNA is TGTGCCAGCAGCCAGGGGTGGGCAGGTAACACCATATATTTT. V gene TRBV7-9 combines with J gene TRBJ1-3, with D tentatively TRBD1 (6 bases). The germline CDR1 and CDR2 sequences are SEHNR and FQNEAQ (reference sequence). This CDR3 comprises 14 residues. V was cut by 5 bases and J by 7 bases, with 15 bases left in between. The full variable domain, with the rest looked up from reference TRBV7-9 and TRBJ1-3, is DTGVSQNPRHKITKRGQNVTFRCDPISEHNRLYWYRQTLGQGPEFLTYFQNEAQLEKSRLLSDRFSAERPKGSFSTLEIQRTEQGDSAMYLCASSQGWAGNTIYFGEGSWLTVV.